This T cell receptor (beta chain) emerged from a study of cytomegalovirus exposure and HLA in healthy donors. Study-level results: Among TCR beta chains, those listed as cytomegalovirus-associated numbered about 150.

Primers: 60 Vbeta forward and 13 Jbeta reverse. This table comes from immunoSEQ multiplex PCR, and its TCRdb copy is limited to in-frame clones, with some not included. This sample has around 210,000 clones; under 85% occur once, and the top ten carry about 1.8%. Trimming removed 6 bases at V and 4 bases at J, with 11 bases between. Looked up from germline, CDR1 is MNHEY and CDR2 is SVGAGI. The CDR3 has 13 amino acids. This clone turned up a few times. The antigen is not known. The chain couples TRBV6-5 to TRBJ2-3; TRBD2 might be the D (6 bases). Material: PBMCs. The sequence was obtained from a man between 50 and 59 years old in good health and CMV-seronegative. This CDR3 is CASREGGADTQYF. CDR3 in DNA: TGTGCCAGCAGGGAGGGAGGAGCAGATACGCAGTATTTT.